Each of the 5 T cell receptor beta chains below was sequenced from the same sample in a study of early T cells in non-severe SARS-CoV-2 infection. One entry per CDR3 protein results from TCRdb running MiXCR on the 5' RACE reads. The sample consists of 75,000 or so distinct CDR3 sequences, about an eighth of them appearing once. This sample comprised whole blood, obtained at baseline. These receptor sequences come from an adult who was a healthcare worker with PCR-confirmed SARS-CoV-2 infection or an uninfected control (not recorded which).

This clonotype appeared a few times. The chain employs TRBV7-3 and TRBJ1-1; D is uncertain. The CDR3 consists of 13 residues. Germline CDR1 reads SGHTA; CDR2 reads FQGTGA. V was trimmed by 5 bases and J by 1 base, leaving 8 bases between them. The CDR3, as DNA: TGTGCCAGCAGCCGGAGAAGGAACACTGAAGCTTTCTTT. Translation gives CASSRRRNTEAFF. The full variable domain, in which reference TRBV7-3 and TRBJ1-1 provide the parts outside the CDR3, is GAGVSQTPSNKVTEKGKYVELRCDPISGHTALYWYRQSLGQGPEFLIYFQGTGAADDSGLPNDRFFAVRPEGSVSTLKIQRTERGDSAVYLCASSRRRNTEAFFGQGTRLTVV.

This clonotype has only a few counts. This sequence joins TRBV19 and TRBJ1-6; D is unclear. V lost 6 bases, J lost 0 bases, and 12 bases lay in between. The CDR3 totals 16 residues. In germline, CDR1 is LNHDA, CDR2 SQIVND (reference sequence). The chain's CDR3 is CASRISSSSYNSPLHF. In nucleotides, the CDR3 is TGTGCCAGTAGGATCTCATCCAGCTCCTATAATTCACCCCTCCACTTT.

The gene calls are TRBV18 and TRBJ2-2; the D gene is possibly TRBD2 (6 bases). The CDR3 consists of 15 residues. CDR1 is KGHSH and CDR2 is LQKENI in the germline V gene. Trimming removed 4 bases from V and 4 bases from J, with 13 bases in between. The CDR3 DNA reads TGTGCCAGCTCACGCCCTTGGAGGGTCACCGGGGAGCTGTTTTTT. Its protein product is CASSRPWRVTGELFF.

The CDR3 sequence: CASSPRQGAGELFF. In DNA, the CDR3 is TGTGCCAGCAGTCCGAGACAGGGGGCCGGGGAGCTGTTTTTT. The genes are TRBV6-6 and TRBJ2-2; 9 bases are a match to TRBD1. CDR1 MNHNY and CDR2 SVGAGI come from the germline V gene (reference sequence). With V trimmed by 5 bases and J by 6 bases, 4 bases remained unmatched. The CDR3 covers 14 residues.

This clonotype was detected many times. This chain links TRBV7-2 with TRBJ2-1; 10 nucleotides line up with TRBD2. Germline CDR1 and CDR2: SGHTA and FQGNSA. CDR3 size: 15 residues. V was clipped by 4 bases and J by 7 bases; unmatched bases: 7. As DNA, the CDR3 is TGTGCCAGCAGCTCTAGCGGGAGTGGTAGAAATGAGCAGTTCTTC. This encodes CASSSSGSGRNEQFF.